This TCR beta chain was sequenced for a study of cytomegalovirus exposure and HLA in healthy donors. Whole-study findings and limits: Presence/absence comparisons presumed near-even sequencing depth among donors.

This CDR3 spans 16 amino acids. After removal of 2 bases from V and 0 bases from J, the junction contained 6 bases not matched to a gene. Per germline, CDR1 KGHSH and CDR2 LQKENI. PCR amplification relied on 60 Vbeta primers (plus 13 Jbeta primers). Produced via immunoSEQ multiplex PCR; TCRdb's table is partial and in-frame only. The sample includes about 150,000 clones, about 70% seen only once; the top ten take roughly 2%. As concerns this clone: Its target is unknown.

The TCR originated in a woman aged 60 to 75 in good health and CMV-seropositive. Sequencing used PBMCs. The chain carries TRBV18 and TRBJ1-1, with TRBD1 matching over 7 bases. The CDR3 region has the DNA TGTGCCAGCTCACCAGCAGCGACAGGGTTGAACACTGAAGCTTTCTTT. Protein product: CASSPAATGLNTEAFF. Complete variable domain (other parts from reference TRBV18 and TRBJ1-1): NAGVMQNPRHLVRRRGQEARLRCSPMKGHSHVYWYRQLPEEGLKFMVYLQKENIIDESGMPKERFSAEFPKEGPSILRIQQVVRGDSAAYFCASSPAATGLNTEAFFGQGTRLTVV.